The rows below give T cell receptor beta chains drawn from one sample of a study of T cell repertoires in cytomegalovirus infection. TCRdb itself ran the reads through MiXCR, one entry per CDR3 protein. The sample holds almost 550,000 distinct CDR3 sequences, approximately 16% seen once. Input material: CD8+ T cells from PBMCs. Every receptor here comes from a human donor in good health (CMV status not recorded). Some clones in this sample may be carry-over from other donors' samples. Both conserved end residues are part of each CDR3. A D gene is named only where the DNA matches it firmly. Not every row has a clone size; where given, it reads once, few, many or a size class.

j_call d_call v_call clone_size cdr3_nt cdr3_aa
TRBJ2-2 TRBD1 TRBV7-9 NA TGTGCCAGCAGCTCCGGGACAGGGGTATCCGGGGAGCTGTTTTTT CASSSGTGVSGELFF
TRBJ1-6 NA TRBV7-2 many TGTGCCAGCAGCTTAGTGAACAGTTCACCCCTCCACTTT CASSLVNSSPLHF
TRBJ2-1 TRBD2 TRBV20-1 NA TGCAGTGCTTTCCACTACCGGAGCGGGAGGTCCTACAATGAGCAGTTCTTC CSAFHYRSGRSYNEQFF
TRBJ1-1 TRBD1 TRBV2 NA TGTGCCAGCAGTCAAGAGGGGACAGGGGGCCTCACTGAAGCTTTCTTT CASSQEGTGGLTEAFF
TRBJ2-3 TRBD2 TRBV9 once TGTGCCAGCAGCCCAAGCGGGGGCAAGGGTACGCAGTATTTT CASSPSGGKGTQYF
TRBJ2-1 TRBD2 TRBV5-4 NA TGTGCCAGCAGCCCGTGGACTAGCGAAGCCTACAATGAGCAGTTCTTC CASSPWTSEAYNEQFF
TRBJ1-2 NA TRBV15 NA TGTGCCACCAGCAGAGATAGGGGCTCCCTGGCATATGGCTACACCTTC CATSRDRGSLAYGYTF
TRBJ2-3 TRBD2 TRBV2 many TGTGCCAGCAGTGATTTAGCGGGGGTCAGCACAGATACGCAGTATTTT CASSDLAGVSTDTQYF
TRBJ2-3 NA TRBV7-6 many TGTGCCAGCAGCGTCCGAGGAGGCGTCGGCACAGATACGCAGTATTTT CASSVRGGVGTDTQYF
TRBJ2-6 NA TRBV19 many TGTGCCAGTAAAAGAGGGAAGGCTGGGGCCAACGTCCTGACTTTC CASKRGKAGANVLTF
TRBJ2-3 TRBD2 TRBV24-1 few TGTGCCACCAGCCTTAGGCGGGAGTTGGGTGATACGCAGTATTTT CATSLRRELGDTQYF
TRBJ2-7 TRBD1 TRBV18 NA TGTGCCAGCTCACCACCGTTCGGACAGGACCCCTACGAGCAGTACTTC CASSPPFGQDPYEQYF
TRBJ2-1 TRBD2 TRBV15 few TGTGCCACCAGCAGACCGACTAGCGTCTACAATGAGCAGTTCTTC CATSRPTSVYNEQFF
TRBJ2-4 NA TRBV15 few TGTGCCACCAGCCCTCTGGAAGAGGGGCTCAACATTCAGTACTTC CATSPLEEGLNIQYF
TRBJ1-1 NA TRBV7-9 large TGTGCCAGCAGCTCCAGTTCTGAAGCTTTCTTT CASSSSSEAFF
TRBJ2-1 TRBD2 TRBV3-1 NA TGTGCCAGCAGCCAAGATTATTCGGGTCTAGCGGACTACAATGAGCAGTTCTTC CASSQDYSGLADYNEQFF
TRBJ1-2 NA TRBV7-9 many TGTGCCAGCAGCCTACGTGGAGGCTACACCTTC CASSLRGGYTF
TRBJ1-1 TRBD1 TRBV12-3/TRBV12-4 many TGTGCCAGCAGTCCTCGACAGGGGGCGGGTACTGAAGCTTTCTTT CASSPRQGAGTEAFF
TRBJ2-7 TRBD1 TRBV28 few TGTGCCAGCATCATACAGGGGTCCTACGAGCAGTACTTC CASIIQGSYEQYF
TRBJ2-3 NA TRBV24-1 few TGTGCCACCAGTGACCCAGCGGGGACAAGCACAGATACGCAGTATTTT CATSDPAGTSTDTQYF
TRBJ2-3 NA TRBV7-9 few TGTGCCAGCAGCTTATCTAGCTTTAACACAGATACGCAGTATTTT CASSLSSFNTDTQYF
TRBJ1-1 NA TRBV4-2 many TGTGCCAGCAGCCAAGAGGACGGGGGGCCGAACACTGAAGCTTTCTTT CASSQEDGGPNTEAFF
TRBJ1-2 NA TRBV25-1 few TGTGCCAGCAGTGAATCAGAACAGTTAAACTATGGCTACACCTTC CASSESEQLNYGYTF
TRBJ2-1 TRBD2 TRBV4-1 many TGCGCCAGCAGCCAAGAGGGGGGGGGACTAGCGGGAGTTGAGCAGTTCTTC CASSQEGGGLAGVEQFF
TRBJ2-1 TRBD2 TRBV6-5 few TGTGCCAGCAGTTACCCTCCTAGCGGGAGGGCCCATGAGCAGTTCTTC CASSYPPSGRAHEQFF
TRBJ2-1 TRBD1 TRBV28 few TGTGCCAGCATCAAGAGCCGGGACAGGGGATGGGATGAGCAGTTCTTC CASIKSRDRGWDEQFF
TRBJ1-2 TRBD1 TRBV12-3/TRBV12-4 many TGTGCCAGCAGGCACCGAGACAGGGGGCTGGGGTATGGCTACACCTTC CASRHRDRGLGYGYTF
TRBJ2-4 NA TRBV20-1 NA TGCAGTGCTACCGTGGGAGCCAAAAACATTCAGTACTTC CSATVGAKNIQYF
TRBJ2-3 TRBD2 TRBV11-2 many TGTGCCAGCAGCTTAGGGTTAGCGGGGGGCCTCCCCGCAGATACGCAGTATTTT CASSLGLAGGLPADTQYF
TRBJ2-3 TRBD2 TRBV12-3/TRBV12-4 many TGTGCCAGCCTCGTGACGGGGGGGCCTAATACGCAGTATTTT CASLVTGGPNTQYF
TRBJ2-7 TRBD2 TRBV27 few TGTGCCAGCAGTTTATCCCGGGGACTAGCGGGAACCTACGAGCAGTACTTC CASSLSRGLAGTYEQYF
TRBJ2-1 NA TRBV11-2 NA TGTGCCAGCAGCTTCAAATATCTAAACTCCGATGAGCAGTTCTTC CASSFKYLNSDEQFF
TRBJ1-5 NA TRBV7-8 many TGTGCCAGCAGCCCCCCGGGAGGGAGCAATCAGCCCCAGCATTTT CASSPPGGSNQPQHF
TRBJ1-2 NA TRBV3-1 NA TGTGCCAGCAGCCAAGGCTGGGGAGGCGACTATGGCTACACCTTC CASSQGWGGDYGYTF
TRBJ1-5 TRBD1 TRBV9 NA TGTGCCAGCAGCGTTTCGGGACAGTCCAATCAGCCCCAGCATTTT CASSVSGQSNQPQHF
TRBJ1-1 TRBD1 TRBV12-3/TRBV12-4 many TGTGCCAGCAATGGAAGGGACAGGGAGAACACTGAAGCTTTCTTT CASNGRDRENTEAFF
TRBJ2-1 TRBD2 TRBV9 few TGTGCCAGCAGCACTCGACTAGCGGGAGTGGCAAATGAGCAGTTCTTC CASSTRLAGVANEQFF
TRBJ2-7 NA TRBV20-1 NA TGCAGTGCTATCGGGGATTACGGAGCGGGGAGGGGGCCCTACGAGCAGTACTTC CSAIGDYGAGRGPYEQYF
TRBJ2-1 NA TRBV4-2 NA TGTGCCAGCAGCCAAGGACTAGACGGTCCTGAGCAGTTCTTC CASSQGLDGPEQFF
TRBJ2-7 NA TRBV6-1 NA TGTGCCAGCAGTGGGCGAGGGACAACCTACGAGCAGTACTTC CASSGRGTTYEQYF